This is a list of T cell receptor beta chains from one sample in a study of vaccination effects on CD4 cells after COVID-19. Their cognate antigens are unknown. Some clones are missing from TCRdb's copy, which holds only in-frame ones; the method was immunoSEQ multiplex PCR. The table has around 47,000 clones, 55% to 85% seen once. The specimen was CD4+ T cells from PBMCs cultured without peptide, collected after COVID-19 vaccination. The receptors were gathered from a human donor who received a COVID-19 vaccine. CDR3s include the opening cysteine and the closing phenylalanine or tryptophan. A D gene is named only where the DNA matches it firmly. Size tells how often a clone was seen (once, few, many) or the class of an expanded clone, and some rows leave it out.

cdr3_nt	cdr3_aa	clone_size	j_call	v_call	d_call
TGTGCCAGCAGTGAATTGGCGGCCGTGCGGACAGATACGCAGTATTTT	CASSELAAVRTDTQYF	NA	TRBJ2-3	TRBV25-1	NA
TGTGCCAGCAGCCAAGATTCCGTTTTTGCGGGAGTGGGAGATACGCAGTATTTT	CASSQDSVFAGVGDTQYF	NA	TRBJ2-3	TRBV14	TRBD2
TGTGCCAGCAGTTCATCAGTGTTCAAGGGAGGCGGGAGGGCCGGTGAACAGTTCTTC	CASSSSVFKGGGRAGEQFF	once	TRBJ2-1	TRBV6-2/TRBV6-3	TRBD2
TGTGCCAGCAGCTTGGCCCTGGGACGCCCGACCGGGGAGCTGTTTTTT	CASSLALGRPTGELFF	NA	TRBJ2-2	TRBV5-6	NA
TGCGCCAGCACGCCTCATGACGGCTACGAGCAGTACTTC	CASTPHDGYEQYF	NA	TRBJ2-7	TRBV5-1	NA
TGTGCCAGCAGTAACCGGGCTAACTATGGCTACACCTTC	CASSNRANYGYTF	NA	TRBJ1-2	TRBV27	NA
TGTGCCAGCAGTTCAGCGGGAGGGCCCCAGACCCAGTACTTC	CASSSAGGPQTQYF	NA	TRBJ2-5	TRBV27	TRBD2
TGTGCCAGTAGTACGGACCTACCGGGACAATTTACCTACGAGCAGTACTTC	CASSTDLPGQFTYEQYF	NA	TRBJ2-7	TRBV19	NA
TGTGCCAGCAGTGAATCGGGACTAATAAACATTCAGTACTTC	CASSESGLINIQYF	NA	TRBJ2-4	TRBV6-1	TRBD2
TGTGCCATCCGGGACAGGGGGCTAGAGACCCAGTACTTC	CAIRDRGLETQYF	once	TRBJ2-5	TRBV6-6	TRBD1
TGTGCCAGCAGCTTGACTACGGGGGGGCCAGATACGCAGTATTTT	CASSLTTGGPDTQYF	once	TRBJ2-3	TRBV5-4	TRBD2
TGTGCCAGCAGTGGGGGTAGCGGGGACTCCTACAATGAGCAGTTCTTC	CASSGGSGDSYNEQFF	NA	TRBJ2-1	TRBV6-1	TRBD2
TGTGCCAGCAGAATCTCAGGGACAGCGAACACTGAAGCTTTCTTT	CASRISGTANTEAFF	few	TRBJ1-1	TRBV6-5	TRBD1
TGTGCCAGCAGCACCTTTAGCTTC	CASSTFSF	NA	TRBJ1-2	TRBV21-1	NA
TGTGCCAGCAGCTTAGGTCAGGGGGTCGGTGGGGCCAACGTCCTGACTTTC	CASSLGQGVGGANVLTF	NA	TRBJ2-6	TRBV7-8	TRBD1
TGTGCCAGCAGCTTGGCCTACAGGGCCGAGACCCAGTACTTC	CASSLAYRAETQYF	NA	TRBJ2-5	TRBV5-4	NA
TGTGCCAGCAGTCCAGAACAGAACACTGAAGCTTTCTTT	CASSPEQNTEAFF	NA	TRBJ1-1	TRBV2	NA
TGTGCCAGCAGTCTACTAGCGGAGGTAGCGGATACGCAGTATTTT	CASSLLAEVADTQYF	once	TRBJ2-3	TRBV6-5	TRBD2
TGTGCCAGCTCACGAGACAGGGCCCCCTACGAGCAGTACTTC	CASSRDRAPYEQYF	NA	TRBJ2-7	TRBV18	TRBD1
TGTGCCAGCAGCTTTCGGGACAGCTCCTATGAAAAACTGTTTTTT	CASSFRDSSYEKLFF	NA	TRBJ1-4	TRBV7-9	TRBD1
TGTGCCAGCAGAAGCCGACAGGGCTACGAGCAGTACTTC	CASRSRQGYEQYF	NA	TRBJ2-7	TRBV5-6	TRBD1
TGTGCCAGCAGCCAAGATCGGATCACTTACAGGACACCCTACGAGCAGTACTTC	CASSQDRITYRTPYEQYF	NA	TRBJ2-7	TRBV4-2	NA
TGTGCCAGCTCACCTCGGGTGGAGGGCTACACCTTC	CASSPRVEGYTF	NA	TRBJ1-2	TRBV18	NA
TGTGCCACCAGCAGAGATTTAACAGGGCTATACGAGCAGTACTTC	CATSRDLTGLYEQYF	NA	TRBJ2-7	TRBV15	NA
TGTGCCAGCAGCCTTAGCGTACAGGGGGCGGATGGCTACACCTTC	CASSLSVQGADGYTF	NA	TRBJ1-2	TRBV9	TRBD1
TGTGCCAGCACCCCGGACTACCGCGGGGATACGCAGTATTTT	CASTPDYRGDTQYF	NA	TRBJ2-3	TRBV2	NA
TGTGCCAGCAGTCCGGACAGGTTGATCCAGTACTTC	CASSPDRLIQYF	NA	TRBJ2-5	TRBV6-5	TRBD1
TGTGCCACCAGTGATCCGCGGGAGCTCAACAATGAGCAGTTCTTC	CATSDPRELNNEQFF	NA	TRBJ2-1	TRBV24-1	TRBD2
TGCGCCAGCAGCCCGGGGACAGAAAACATTCAGTACTTC	CASSPGTENIQYF	NA	TRBJ2-4	TRBV5-1	TRBD1
TGTGCCAGCAGTCTCACCGGGACAGGGGCCCGACTGTATGGCTACACCTTC	CASSLTGTGARLYGYTF	NA	TRBJ1-2	TRBV27	TRBD1
TGTGCCAGCAGTCCGGGACTAGCCGGGGGATCACCCCTCCACTTT	CASSPGLAGGSPLHF	NA	TRBJ1-6	TRBV28	NA
TGCGCCAGCAGCCAAGCGACAGGGCCTCTTAGGGAAAAACTGTTTTTT	CASSQATGPLREKLFF	NA	TRBJ1-4	TRBV4-1	TRBD1
TGTGCCAGCAGCAAATCGGTTGGTGAGACCCAGTACTTC	CASSKSVGETQYF	NA	TRBJ2-5	TRBV21-1	NA
TGCGCCAGCAGCTTGGGAGCAGGGATGAACACTGAAGCTTTCTTT	CASSLGAGMNTEAFF	NA	TRBJ1-1	TRBV5-1	NA
TGTGCCAGCAGACAGGGATGGGGAGGAAACACCATATATTTT	CASRQGWGGNTIYF	NA	TRBJ1-3	TRBV6-5	NA
TGCGCCAGCAGCTTGCTTTCCGGGGGCACTGAAGCTTTCTTT	CASSLLSGGTEAFF	NA	TRBJ1-1	TRBV5-1	NA
TGTGCCAGCAGCCCGTTCGGGGACAACTCCTATAATTCACCCCTCCACTTT	CASSPFGDNSYNSPLHF	NA	TRBJ1-6	TRBV3-1/TRBV3-2	NA
TGTGCCAGCTCACCTCCGGGACAGGGAAACACCATATATTTT	CASSPPGQGNTIYF	NA	TRBJ1-3	TRBV18	TRBD1
TGTGCCAGCAGTTTGAGACGTATGGGCGAGCAGTACTTC	CASSLRRMGEQYF	NA	TRBJ2-7	TRBV12-3/TRBV12-4	NA
TGTGCCAGTAGTATAGTTGGAACAGGCAATGACTATGGCTACACCTTC	CASSIVGTGNDYGYTF	NA	TRBJ1-2	TRBV19	NA
TGCGCCAGCAGCCAGGGGGGCGAGACCCAGTACTTC	CASSQGGETQYF	NA	TRBJ2-5	TRBV5-1	NA
TGTGCCAGCAGCCACCGACACCCGAGCTCCTACAATGAGCAGTTCTTC	CASSHRHPSSYNEQFF	NA	TRBJ2-1	TRBV3-1/TRBV3-2	NA
TGTGCCAGCAGGGTAGCAGCGAACACCGGGGAGCTGTTTTTT	CASRVAANTGELFF	few	TRBJ2-2	TRBV6-5	NA
TGTGCCAGCAGCAAGACTGAGCAGGGTGAGTACGAGCAGTACTTC	CASSKTEQGEYEQYF	NA	TRBJ2-7	TRBV21-1	NA
TGTGCCAGCTCACTTCCCGGGACTAGCTTTAATGAGCAGTTCTTC	CASSLPGTSFNEQFF	NA	TRBJ2-1	TRBV18	TRBD2
TGTGCCAGCAGCTTATTTGAGGGAATCGGTGGCTACACCTTC	CASSLFEGIGGYTF	NA	TRBJ1-2	TRBV7-9	NA
TGCAGTGCTAGTGGAGGAGGAGGGGGCGATTCACCCCTCCACTTT	CSASGGGGGDSPLHF	NA	TRBJ1-6	TRBV20-1	TRBD1
TGTGCCACTCTTTCCGGGACAGGGCAAGCGGAGACCCAGTACTTC	CATLSGTGQAETQYF	NA	TRBJ2-5	TRBV10-3	TRBD1